This T cell receptor (beta chain) derives from a study of blood T cell repertoires in COVID-19. Study context: Acute and convalescent COVID-19 samples came from the United States, Italy and Spain.

Methods used by the authors: Quantification of nucleated cells was approximated via reference gene primer amplification. The repertoire was sequenced with immunoSEQ multiplex PCR; TCRdb's copy has only in-frame clones and lacks some. The V and J calls and clone size come from that table; D and trimming were worked out from the DNA. The top ten hold 1.5% to 1.7% of the sample, which has under 150,000 clones, 70% to 90% seen once. Trimming cost V 0 bases and J 5 bases, with 8 bases left between them. The germline CDR1 and CDR2 sequences are MNHEY and SVGAGI. The CDR3 spans 14 residues. The clonotype originates from a human donor in a cohort sampled during active COVID-19. J is TRBJ2-1 and V is TRBV6-5; weak D call: TRBD2 (5 bases). The sample comprised peripheral blood. CDR3 amino acids: CASSYSSANNEQFF. The CDR3 DNA sequence: TGTGCCAGCAGTTACTCTAGCGCTAACAATGAGCAGTTCTTC.